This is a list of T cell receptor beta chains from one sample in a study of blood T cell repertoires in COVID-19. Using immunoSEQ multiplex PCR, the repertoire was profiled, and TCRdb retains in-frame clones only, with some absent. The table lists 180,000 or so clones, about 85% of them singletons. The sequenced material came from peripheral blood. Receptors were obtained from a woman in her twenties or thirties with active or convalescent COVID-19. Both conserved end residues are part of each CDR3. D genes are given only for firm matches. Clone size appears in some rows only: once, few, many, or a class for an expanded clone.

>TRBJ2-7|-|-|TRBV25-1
TGTGCCGGTGACGGTGGGAGAAAGCAGTACTTC
CAGDGGRKQYF
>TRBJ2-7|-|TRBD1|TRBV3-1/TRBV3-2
TGTGCCAGCAGCCCAAGGGAGACAGGGATGGTCGACGAGCAGTACTTC
CASSPRETGMVDEQYF
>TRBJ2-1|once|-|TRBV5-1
TGCGCCAGCAGCTTGGGAGGACGGGGATACAATGAGCAGTTCTTC
CASSLGGRGYNEQFF
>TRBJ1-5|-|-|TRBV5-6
TGTGCCAGCAGCTTGCGGGGGAGCAATCAGCCCCAGCATTTT
CASSLRGSNQPQHF
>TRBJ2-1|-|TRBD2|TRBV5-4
TGTGCCAGCAGCTTGAGGCGGGGGAGATACAATGAGCAGTTCTTC
CASSLRRGRYNEQFF
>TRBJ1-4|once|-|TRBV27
TGTGCCAGCAGTTTAAGGCCCCCCAGGTCCACTAATGAAAAACTGTTTTTT
CASSLRPPRSTNEKLFF
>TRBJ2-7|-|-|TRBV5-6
TGTGCCAGCAGCTTAGGACAGTACGAGCAGTACTTC
CASSLGQYEQYF
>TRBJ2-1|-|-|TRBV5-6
TGTGCCAGCAGCTTGCCCGGTTCACAGGGACCTGGCAATGAGCAGTTCTTC
CASSLPGSQGPGNEQFF
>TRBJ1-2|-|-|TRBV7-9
TGTGCCAGCAGCCACGCCGGGAGCGCGATCTATGGCTACACCTTC
CASSHAGSAIYGYTF
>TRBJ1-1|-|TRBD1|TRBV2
TGTGCCAGCAGCCGACAGGGGAAAGGGACTGAAGCTTTCTTT
CASSRQGKGTEAFF
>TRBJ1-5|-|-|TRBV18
TGTGCCAGCTCCCCTAGCGGAGGCAATCAGCCCCAGCATTTT
CASSPSGGNQPQHF
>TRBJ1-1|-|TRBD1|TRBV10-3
TGTGCCATCAGTCGGGGACAGGGGGCTTTCTTT
CAISRGQGAFF
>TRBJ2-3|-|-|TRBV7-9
TGTGCCAGCAGCGGAGATGGAGGGCCAGATACGCAGTATTTT
CASSGDGGPDTQYF
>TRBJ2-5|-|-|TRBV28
TGTGCCAGCAGTTTACTCCGGACAGATCAAGAGACCCAGTACTTC
CASSLLRTDQETQYF
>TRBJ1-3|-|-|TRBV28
TGTGCCAGCAGACAGGAGCCCCTTATCTCTGGAAACACCATATATTTT
CASRQEPLISGNTIYF
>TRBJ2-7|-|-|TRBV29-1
TGCAGCGTTGCTATCTCCTACGAGCAGTACTTC
CSVAISYEQYF
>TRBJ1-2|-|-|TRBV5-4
TGTGCCAGCAGCTTGGAACACAGGGCGGGCTATGGCTACACCTTC
CASSLEHRAGYGYTF
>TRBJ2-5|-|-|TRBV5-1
TGCGCCAGCAGCCTACAGACGAGGGCAGGGGCAGGGCAAGAGACCCAGTACTTC
CASSLQTRAGAGQETQYF
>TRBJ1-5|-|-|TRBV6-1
TGTGCCAGCAGTGAAATGTTAATGAGCAATCAGCCCCAGCATTTT
CASSEMLMSNQPQHF
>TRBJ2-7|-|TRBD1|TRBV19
TGTGCCAGTAGTATTGGGGGACAGGGGCATTACGAGCAGTACTTC
CASSIGGQGHYEQYF
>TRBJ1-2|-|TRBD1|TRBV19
TGTGCCAGTAGTACAGGGGCCAGGGGGCTAGGTGGCTACACCTTC
CASSTGARGLGGYTF
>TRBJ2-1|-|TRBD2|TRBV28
TGTGCCAGCAGTTTAATTGCTAGCGGGGGCTACAATGAGCAGTTCTTC
CASSLIASGGYNEQFF
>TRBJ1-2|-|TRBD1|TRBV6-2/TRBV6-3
TGTGCCAGCAGTTTTTCCGGGACAGGGAAGAGTAGCTACACCTTC
CASSFSGTGKSSYTF
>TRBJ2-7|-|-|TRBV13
TGTGCCAGCAGCTTTCAGGGTTCCTACGAGCAGTACTTC
CASSFQGSYEQYF
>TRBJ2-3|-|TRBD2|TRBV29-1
TGCAGCGTTCGGACTAGCGGGGGTGCAGATACGCAGTATTTT
CSVRTSGGADTQYF
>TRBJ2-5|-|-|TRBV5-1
TGCGCCAGCAGCTTTCCCTGGGATCGGGCGGGGGCAGCCCAAAAAGAGACCCAGTACTTC
CASSFPWDRAGAAQKETQYF
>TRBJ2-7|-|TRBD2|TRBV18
TGTGCCAGCTCACCCGGGACTAGCGGGGAAGTTTACGAGCAGTACTTC
CASSPGTSGEVYEQYF
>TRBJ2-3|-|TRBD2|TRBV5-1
TGCGCCAGCAGCTCCGGACTAGCGGGAGTAGGACTCGGCACAGATACGCAGTATTTT
CASSSGLAGVGLGTDTQYF
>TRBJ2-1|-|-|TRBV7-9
TGTGCCAGCAGCTTAATAATAGCGGACAATGAGCAGTTCTTC
CASSLIIADNEQFF
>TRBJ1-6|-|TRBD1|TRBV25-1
TGTGCCAGCAGGGCAGGGGGCGTTAATTCACCCCTCCACTTT
CASRAGGVNSPLHF
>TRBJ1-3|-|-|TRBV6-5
TGTGCCAGCAGGCCTAATTCTGGAAACACCATATATTTT
CASRPNSGNTIYF
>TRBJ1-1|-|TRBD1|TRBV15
TGTGCCACCAGCAGAGATCCCCTAGACAGGGTGGGCACTGAAGCTTTCTTT
CATSRDPLDRVGTEAFF
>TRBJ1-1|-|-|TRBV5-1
TGCGCCAGCAGCTTGGCCAGCCCGGGCACTGAAGCTTTCTTT
CASSLASPGTEAFF
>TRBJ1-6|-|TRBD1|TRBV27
TGTGCCAGCAGTTTAAAGCCGACAGGGGTTAATTCACCCCTCCACTTT
CASSLKPTGVNSPLHF
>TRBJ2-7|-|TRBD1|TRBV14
TGTGCCAGCAGCCAAAACAGGGGGATTGCCAACGAGCAGTACTTC
CASSQNRGIANEQYF